This record covers a single TCR beta chain. This CDR3 is 12 amino acids long. Between the trimmed V and J ends, which lost 2 bases and 6 bases, there was a span of 5 bases. Per germline, CDR1 MNHEY and CDR2 SMNVEV (reference sequence). The sample is drawn from a study of blood T cell repertoires in COVID-19. As for the study in general: From T cells, B-cell-depleted T cells, or PBMCs came the material, which was cDNA or gDNA.

Recovered status applied to Cohort 3 donors who had two consecutive negative PCRs. It also applied to those with clearance or with symptom resolution. Measured with immunoSEQ multiplex PCR; TCRdb has only the in-frame clones, and not every one. The sample shows hundreds of thousands of clones, 87% of them seen only once. This sequence originates from a woman aged 25-40 years who had recovered from COVID-19. The sample consisted of PBMCs or T cells enriched from blood (not recorded which). The chain combines TRBV27 with TRBJ1-5; D is undetermined. The CDR3 DNA follows: TGTGCCAGCAGTTTAAACGGTCAGCCCCAGCATTTT. Translated, it gives CASSLNGQPQHF.